The present TCR beta chain was sequenced within a study of cytomegalovirus exposure and HLA in healthy donors. Donors in the study were healthy people who gave bone marrow. Germline values: CDR1 MDHEN, CDR2 SYDVKM. V was pared by 5 bases and J by 1 base, with 14 bases between. The CDR3 totals 15 residues. About this clone: Its antigen remains unidentified.

Findings and caveats of the study: Per a later analysis, HLA-associated TCR beta chains showed more clonal expansion than other, equally common TCR beta chains.

It was with 60 Vbeta and 13 Jbeta primers that the PCR ran. In the authors' methods: The count from a later analysis was 60 million to 85 million unique TCR beta chains, 9.5 million to 11 million of them shared. Clones were sequenced by immunoSEQ multiplex PCR, and TCRdb holds only the in-frame ones, with some missing. V and J calls and clone size are given by that table; D and trimming were obtained from the DNA. The sample shows 85,000 to 130,000 clones, under 80% of them seen only once. The clonotype comes from a woman in her 50s in good health and CMV-seropositive. Sequencing input: PBMCs. The chain links TRBV28 to TRBJ2-5, with D possibly matching TRBD2 (7 bases). Here the CDR3 reads CASSRGGGAQETQYF. The CDR3 coding sequence is TGTGCCAGCAGTCGTGGTGGGGGGGCCCAAGAGACCCAGTACTTC.